The T cell receptor (beta chain) under discussion was sequenced for a study of lymphopenia after photon versus proton radiotherapy. Study observations and caveats: Survival link was tested only in deceased patients; proton benefit remains a possibility. After the lymphocyte nadir, photon-treated repertoires showed oligoclonal expansion, especially of CD8+ Temra cells. Proton therapy kept repertoires fairly stable, unlike photons, which gained effector/memory cells. Post-nadir TCR diversity decline inversely tracked overall survival among those who died.

The data were produced by immunoSEQ multiplex PCR, yet TCRdb's version contains in-frame clones alone and is incomplete. The sample lists about 160,000 clones; 88% were seen once. V shed 6 bases, J shed 7 bases, and the junction held 4 bases outside the gene matches. This CDR3 contains 13 residues. CDR1 is WNHNN, CDR2 SYGVQD, per germline (reference sequence). Regarding this clone: Antigen: not known.

Specimen: peripheral blood, collected from a patient treated with photon-based radiotherapy. This clonotype originated in a man between 45 and 60 years old with gastric cancer. The V gene is TRBV10-1, the J gene TRBJ1-5; 9 bases are a match to TRBD1. CDR3 DNA: TGCGCCAGCAGAAGACAGGGGGACCAGCCCCAGCATTTT. It is translated as CASRRQGDQPQHF.